This section outlines one T cell receptor beta chain sequence together with its context. The data were obtained in a study of blood T cell repertoires in COVID-19. The CDR3 has 15 amino acids. Per germline, CDR1 GTSNPN and CDR2 SVGIG (reference sequence). Trimming removed 2 bases at V and 2 bases at J, with 15 bases between. TCRdb keeps only in-frame clones here, not all; method: immunoSEQ multiplex PCR. This sample has fewer than 450,000 clones, with approximately 90% found just once. V usage is TRBV30 and J usage is TRBJ2-5; possibly TRBD2 for D (6 bases). The sequence came from a woman aged 50 to 65 with COVID-19, enrolled during active disease. The sequencing sample was made of peripheral blood. The CDR3 here is CAWSPISGGQETQYF. In DNA form, the CDR3 reads TGTGCCTGGAGTCCTATAAGTGGGGGGCAAGAGACCCAGTACTTC.